This T cell receptor (beta chain) emerged from a study of CD8+ T cells in alopecia areata. The investigators collected lesional scalp punch biopsies and peripheral blood from alopecia areata patients. Separation by sorting yielded CD4+ and CD8+ T cells from PBMCs. In this sample, this clone turned up once. Its antigen is currently unknown. Germline CDR1 reads MGHDK; CDR2 reads SYGVNS. This CDR3 contains 13 residues. The ends were cut back, 6 bases at V and 8 bases at J, with 16 bases in the middle. After isolation, RNA underwent reverse transcription to generate cDNA as the sequencing template. Sequenced by immunoSEQ multiplex PCR; TCRdb stores in-frame clones only, minus some. The data contain 140,000 to 150,000 clones, about three fifths of them seen just once; the ten biggest clones take up about 6.8%. General study results and limits: In lesional scalp, particularly from alopecia totalis/universalis, clonality was higher than in normal scalp. Tissue-resident alphabeta T cells belonging to normal skin likewise get sequenced within scalp specimens.

The chain combines TRBV25-1 with TRBJ1-2; possible D gene TRBD1, 5 bases. This clonotype originated in a human donor with alopecia areata. This material consisted of CD4+ T cells sorted from blood, taken at week 0. CDR3 sequence (DNA): TGTGCCAGCAGCTCATTAGGGGCGCGAGGCTACACCTTC. Translating gives CASSSLGARGYTF.